This T cell receptor (beta chain) was captured by sequencing in a study of shared clonotypes between healthy human individuals. Whole-study context: Donor composition was a couple of women and three men, aged 18 to 49.

Study observations and caveats: Collection of samples was limited to blood; tissue repertoires likely differ.

The length of the CDR3 is 15 residues. The germline V gene has CDR1 KGHSH and CDR2 LQKENI. With V trimmed by 6 bases and J by 5 bases, 9 bases remained unmatched. Sequencing was performed with immunoSEQ multiplex PCR; in TCRdb, only in-frame clones are kept and a portion is missing. Here the sample spans about 1 million clones, about 70% being singletons. CD4+ cells were split into CD45RA+ naive and CD45RA-negative memory subsets. This clone appeared a few times. Its antigen is unknown. Sequencing input: memory CD4+ T cells sorted from blood. Subset defined: CD45RA-negative fraction. The J gene is TRBJ1-5, the V gene TRBV18, with 8 bases identical to TRBD1. The clonotype originates from a man younger than 35 in good health. CDR3: CASSHGGTGYQPQHF. CDR3 nucleotides: TGTGCCAGCTCGCACGGTGGGACAGGATATCAGCCCCAGCATTTT.